This T cell receptor (beta chain) was recovered during a study of T cell responses to AZD1222 COVID-19 vaccine. Overall study: Pooling was applied to second doses at about 4 or about 12 weeks.

Study results and caveats: Sampled repertoires all dated from after the peak T cell response. Donors were mostly white British, more females; clonal diversity possibly underestimated. Following two doses of AZD1222, Spike-specific TCR breadth and depth rose.

The assay was immunoSEQ multiplex PCR, and TCRdb's table has in-frame clones only and misses some. The sample contains more than 110,000 clones, roughly 88% of which appear only once. This clone was seen more than once but under ten times. Its antigen remains unknown. Germline CDR1 SGHDT, CDR2 YYEEEE. The ends were cut back, 0 bases at V and 8 bases at J, with 5 bases in the middle. CDR3 size: 11 residues. The gene calls are TRBV5-6 and TRBJ2-5; no clear D. The sequencing here drew on peripheral blood, taken on day 0 of AZD1222 vaccination. This receptor was obtained from an adult in good health. CDR3 coding DNA: TGTGCCAGCAGCTTGGAGGGAACCCAGTACTTC. It translates to CASSLEGTQYF.